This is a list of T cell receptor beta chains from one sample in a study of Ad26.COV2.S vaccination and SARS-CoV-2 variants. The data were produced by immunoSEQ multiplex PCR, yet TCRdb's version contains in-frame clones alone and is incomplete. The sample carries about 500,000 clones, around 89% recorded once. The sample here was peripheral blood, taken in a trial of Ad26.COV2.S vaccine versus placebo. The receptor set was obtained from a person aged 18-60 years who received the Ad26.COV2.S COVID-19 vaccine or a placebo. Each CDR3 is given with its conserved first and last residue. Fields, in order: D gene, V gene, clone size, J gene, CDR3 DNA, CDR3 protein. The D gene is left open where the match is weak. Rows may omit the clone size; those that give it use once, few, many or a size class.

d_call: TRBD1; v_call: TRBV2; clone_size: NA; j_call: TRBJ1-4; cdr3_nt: TGTGCCAGCAGTCGACAGGGTATTCATGAAAAACTGTTTTTT; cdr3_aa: CASSRQGIHEKLFF
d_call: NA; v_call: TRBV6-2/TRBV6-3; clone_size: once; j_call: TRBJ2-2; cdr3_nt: TGTGCCAGCAGTTACTGGGAGGACACCGGGGAGCTGTTTTTT; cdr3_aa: CASSYWEDTGELFF
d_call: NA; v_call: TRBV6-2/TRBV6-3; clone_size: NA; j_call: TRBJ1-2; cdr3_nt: TGTGCCAGCAGTTACCCTCAACAGACATGGACTAACTATGGCTACACCTTC; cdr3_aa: CASSYPQQTWTNYGYTF
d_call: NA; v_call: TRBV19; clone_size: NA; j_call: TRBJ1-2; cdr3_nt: TGTGCCAGTAGTATACGGCCATCTTACTATGGCTACACCTTC; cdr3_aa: CASSIRPSYYGYTF
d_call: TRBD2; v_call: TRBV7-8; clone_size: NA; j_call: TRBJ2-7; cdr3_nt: TGTGCCAGCAGCAAGACGGCCGGGACTACCTACGAGCAGTACTTC; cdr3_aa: CASSKTAGTTYEQYF
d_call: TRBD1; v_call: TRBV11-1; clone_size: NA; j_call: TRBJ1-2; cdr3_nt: TGTGCCAGCAGAGCTTACCAGGGGGACGGCTACACCTTC; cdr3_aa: CASRAYQGDGYTF
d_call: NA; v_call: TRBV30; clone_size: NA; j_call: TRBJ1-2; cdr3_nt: TGTGCCTGGAGCGTCAAATGGGGGTTCTATGGCTACACCTTC; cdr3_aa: CAWSVKWGFYGYTF
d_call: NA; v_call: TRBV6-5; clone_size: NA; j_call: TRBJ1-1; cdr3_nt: TGTGCCAGCAGTTACGGGTACATCCGAGGCACTGAAGCTTTCTTT; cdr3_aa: CASSYGYIRGTEAFF
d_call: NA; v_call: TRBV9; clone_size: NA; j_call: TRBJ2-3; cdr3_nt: TGTGCCAGCAGCGTAAGGGGGACAGATACGCAGTATTTT; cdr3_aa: CASSVRGTDTQYF
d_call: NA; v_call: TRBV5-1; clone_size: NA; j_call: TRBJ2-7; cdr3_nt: TGCGCCAGCAGCTTGGGGGTCAGGGTCTACGAGCAGTACTTC; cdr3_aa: CASSLGVRVYEQYF
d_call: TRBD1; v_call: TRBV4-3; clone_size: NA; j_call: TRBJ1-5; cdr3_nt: TGCGCCAGCAGCCAAGGGACAGGGACCAATCAGCCCCAGCATTTT; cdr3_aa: CASSQGTGTNQPQHF
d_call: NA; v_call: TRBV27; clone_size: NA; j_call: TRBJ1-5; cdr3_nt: TGTGCCAGCAGTTTATCGCATATTGGTGGGCCCCAGCATTTT; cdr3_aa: CASSLSHIGGPQHF
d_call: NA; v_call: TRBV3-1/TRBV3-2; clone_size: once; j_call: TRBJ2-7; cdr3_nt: TGTGCCAGCAGCCAAGAAGGGGCCGAGGTGTACTTC; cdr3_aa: CASSQEGAEVYF
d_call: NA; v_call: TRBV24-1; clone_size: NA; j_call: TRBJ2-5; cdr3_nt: TGTGCCACCAGTAACAACTACCAAGAGACCCAGTACTTC; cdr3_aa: CATSNNYQETQYF
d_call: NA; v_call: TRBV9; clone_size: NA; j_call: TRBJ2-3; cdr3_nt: TGTGCCAGCAGCGTATTTAGCACAGATACGCAGTATTTT; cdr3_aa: CASSVFSTDTQYF
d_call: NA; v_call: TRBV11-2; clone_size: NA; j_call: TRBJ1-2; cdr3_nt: TGTGCCAGCAGCTTAATGTACACCAGGCTTGGCTACACCTTC; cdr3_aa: CASSLMYTRLGYTF
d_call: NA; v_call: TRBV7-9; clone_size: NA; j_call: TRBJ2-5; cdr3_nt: TGTGCCAGCAGCTTAAGGTCGGGCTCGGAGACCCAGTACTTC; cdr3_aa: CASSLRSGSETQYF
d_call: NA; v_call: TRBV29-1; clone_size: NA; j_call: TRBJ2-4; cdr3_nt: TGCAGCGCAGTTGACACTCTACTAGCCAAAAACATTCAGTACTTC; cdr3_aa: CSAVDTLLAKNIQYF
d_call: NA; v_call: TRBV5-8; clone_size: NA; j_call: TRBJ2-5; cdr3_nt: TGTGCCAGCAGCCGGACGACCCGTCGCTTCGAGACCCAGTACTTC; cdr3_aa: CASSRTTRRFETQYF
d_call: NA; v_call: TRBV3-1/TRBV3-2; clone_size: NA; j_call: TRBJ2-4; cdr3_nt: TGTGCCAGCAGCCAAACCGACCTGGTACCCAAAAACATTCAGTACTTC; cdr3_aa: CASSQTDLVPKNIQYF
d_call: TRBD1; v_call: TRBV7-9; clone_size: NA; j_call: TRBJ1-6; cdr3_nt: TGTGCCAGCAGCTTAGGGACAGGGGGCCTAAATTCACCCCTCCACTTT; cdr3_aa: CASSLGTGGLNSPLHF
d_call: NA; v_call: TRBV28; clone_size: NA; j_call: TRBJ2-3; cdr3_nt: TGTGCCAGCAGTCCCAGTGGTCCTACTAGCACAGATACGCAGTATTTT; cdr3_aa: CASSPSGPTSTDTQYF
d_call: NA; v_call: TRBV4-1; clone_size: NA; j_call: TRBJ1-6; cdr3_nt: TGCGCCAGCAGCCAAGCACAAAGTGCATATAATTCACCCCTCCACTTT; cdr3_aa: CASSQAQSAYNSPLHF
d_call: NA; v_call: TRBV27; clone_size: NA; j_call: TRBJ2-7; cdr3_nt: TGTGCCAGCAGACCCGCCCCGGGGCACTCCTACGAGCAGTACTTC; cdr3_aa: CASRPAPGHSYEQYF
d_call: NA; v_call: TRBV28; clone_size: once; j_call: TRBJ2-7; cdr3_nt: TGTGCCAGCAGTGTAGTAGGCGAGCAGTACTTC; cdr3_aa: CASSVVGEQYF
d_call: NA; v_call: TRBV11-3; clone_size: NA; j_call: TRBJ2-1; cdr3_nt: TGTGCCAGCAGCCCCGCCGGGACAAGTAACAATGAGCAGTTCTTC; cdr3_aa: CASSPAGTSNNEQFF
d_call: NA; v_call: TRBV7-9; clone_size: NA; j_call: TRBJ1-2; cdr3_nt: TGTGCCAGCAGCTTAGGGAGCCTACAGGGCCGGTATGGCTACACCTTC; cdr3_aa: CASSLGSLQGRYGYTF
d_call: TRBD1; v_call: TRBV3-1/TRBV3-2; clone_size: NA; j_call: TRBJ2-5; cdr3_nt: TGTGCCAGCAGCCAAGATCGAGGACAGGGACGGGGAGAGACCCAGTACTTC; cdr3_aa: CASSQDRGQGRGETQYF
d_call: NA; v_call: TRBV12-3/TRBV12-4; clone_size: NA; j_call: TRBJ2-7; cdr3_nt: TGTGCCAGCAGGAGGAGGTCCTACGAGCAGTACTTC; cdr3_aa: CASRRRSYEQYF
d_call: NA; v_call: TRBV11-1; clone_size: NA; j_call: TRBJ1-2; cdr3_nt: TGTGCCAGCTCCCAGGGATATGGCTACACCTTC; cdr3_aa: CASSQGYGYTF
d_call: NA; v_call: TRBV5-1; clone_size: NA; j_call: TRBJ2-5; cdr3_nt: TGCGCCAGCAGCAGTGTGGGCCCGCCTAAACAAGAGACCCAGTACTTC; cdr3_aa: CASSSVGPPKQETQYF
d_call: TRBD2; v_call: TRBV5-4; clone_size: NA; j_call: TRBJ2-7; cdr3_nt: TGTGCCAGCAGCTTGGACCTGGCGGGGGGAACGCAGTACTTC; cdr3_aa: CASSLDLAGGTQYF
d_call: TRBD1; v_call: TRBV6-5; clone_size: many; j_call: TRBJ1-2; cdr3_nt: TGTGCCAGCAGTTACTCGGGACAGGGCTCTAACTATGGCTACACCTTC; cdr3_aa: CASSYSGQGSNYGYTF
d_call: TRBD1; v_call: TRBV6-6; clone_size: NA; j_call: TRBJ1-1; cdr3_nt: TGTGCCAGCAGTTATTCGACAGGGGACACTGAAGCTTTCTTT; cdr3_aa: CASSYSTGDTEAFF
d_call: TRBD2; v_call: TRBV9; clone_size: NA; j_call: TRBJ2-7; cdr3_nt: TGTGCCAGCAGCGTAGGTATTCGGGAGGGCCGGGGGGAGCAGTACTTC; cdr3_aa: CASSVGIREGRGEQYF
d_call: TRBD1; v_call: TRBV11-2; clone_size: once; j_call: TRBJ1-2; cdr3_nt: TGTGCCAGCAGCTCGAACCGCCGACAGGGGATGGGCTACACCTTC; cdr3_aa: CASSSNRRQGMGYTF
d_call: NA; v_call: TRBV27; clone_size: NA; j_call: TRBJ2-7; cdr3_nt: TGTGCCAGCAGCTTGGCCGACAGTCCCTACGAGCAGTACTTC; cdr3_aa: CASSLADSPYEQYF
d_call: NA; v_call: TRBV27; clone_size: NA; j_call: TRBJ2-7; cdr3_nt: TGTGCCAGCAGTTTATTTTCCGGGGGGCCCTACGAGCAGTACTTC; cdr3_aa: CASSLFSGGPYEQYF
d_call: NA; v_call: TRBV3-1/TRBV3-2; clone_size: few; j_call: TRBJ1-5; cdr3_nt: TGTGCCAGCAGCCAAGACGGGGTGAGCAATCAGCCCCAGCATTTT; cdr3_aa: CASSQDGVSNQPQHF
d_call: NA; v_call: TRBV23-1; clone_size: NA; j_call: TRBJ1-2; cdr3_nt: TGCGCCAGAGGAGGGCGGACCTATGGCTACACCTTC; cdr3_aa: CARGGRTYGYTF
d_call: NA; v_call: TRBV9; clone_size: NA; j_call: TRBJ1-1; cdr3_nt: TGTGCCAGCAGCGTAGGTGCAGGGCCCATGAACACTGAAGCTTTCTTT; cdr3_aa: CASSVGAGPMNTEAFF
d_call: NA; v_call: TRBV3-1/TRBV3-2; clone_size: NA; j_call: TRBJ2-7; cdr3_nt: TGTGCCAGCAGCCAAGGGACCCGCTACGAGCAGTACTTC; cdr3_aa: CASSQGTRYEQYF
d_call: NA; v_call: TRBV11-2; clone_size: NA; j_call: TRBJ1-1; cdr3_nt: TGTGCCAGCAGCTTATTTTCTGAGACAGAAGCTTTCTTT; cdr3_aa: CASSLFSETEAFF
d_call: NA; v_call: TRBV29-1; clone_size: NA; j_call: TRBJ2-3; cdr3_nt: TGCAGCGCTTGCGGACTTTCCACAATCACAGATACGCAGTATTTT; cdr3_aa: CSACGLSTITDTQYF
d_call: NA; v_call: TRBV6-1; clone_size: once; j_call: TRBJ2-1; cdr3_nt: TGTGCCAGCAGTGAAGCTCCCCCCGTCAGCTCCTACAATGAGCAGTTCTTC; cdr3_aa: CASSEAPPVSSYNEQFF
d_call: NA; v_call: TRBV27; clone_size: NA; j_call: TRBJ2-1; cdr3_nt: TGTGCCAGCACCTGGGGTAGCGGAAGTTCCGATGAGCAGTTCTTC; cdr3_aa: CASTWGSGSSDEQFF
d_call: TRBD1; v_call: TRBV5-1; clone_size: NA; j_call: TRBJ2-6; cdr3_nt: TGCGCCAGCAGCCTACAAGGTCCCGGGACAGGGTTCGGGGCCAACGTCCTGACTTTC; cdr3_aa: CASSLQGPGTGFGANVLTF
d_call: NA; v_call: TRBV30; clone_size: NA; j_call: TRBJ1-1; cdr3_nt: TGTGCCTGGAATCTCGACTGGGGGACAAGGAGGAACACTGAAGCTTTCTTT; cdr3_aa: CAWNLDWGTRRNTEAFF
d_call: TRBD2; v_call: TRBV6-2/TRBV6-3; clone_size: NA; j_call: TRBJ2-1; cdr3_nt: TGTGCCAGCAGCCGGACTAGCGGGGGGGCCCGGAATGAGCAGTTCTTC; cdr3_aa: CASSRTSGGARNEQFF
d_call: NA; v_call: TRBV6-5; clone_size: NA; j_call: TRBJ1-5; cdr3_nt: TGTGCCAGCAGTAGCCAGGACAATCAGCCCCAGCATTTT; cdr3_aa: CASSSQDNQPQHF
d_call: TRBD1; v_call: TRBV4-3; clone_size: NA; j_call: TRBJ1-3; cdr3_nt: TGCGCCAGCAGCCAGGAGACAGGGGGTTTTGGAAACACCATATATTTT; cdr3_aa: CASSQETGGFGNTIYF
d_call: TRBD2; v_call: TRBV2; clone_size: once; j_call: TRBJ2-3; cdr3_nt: TGTGCCGGGACTAAGGGGAGGGGCACAGATACGCAGTATTTT; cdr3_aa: CAGTKGRGTDTQYF
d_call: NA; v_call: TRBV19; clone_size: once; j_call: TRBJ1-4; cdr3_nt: TGTGCCAGTAGTAATTGGGATCCCGTTGAAAAACTGTTTTTT; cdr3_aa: CASSNWDPVEKLFF